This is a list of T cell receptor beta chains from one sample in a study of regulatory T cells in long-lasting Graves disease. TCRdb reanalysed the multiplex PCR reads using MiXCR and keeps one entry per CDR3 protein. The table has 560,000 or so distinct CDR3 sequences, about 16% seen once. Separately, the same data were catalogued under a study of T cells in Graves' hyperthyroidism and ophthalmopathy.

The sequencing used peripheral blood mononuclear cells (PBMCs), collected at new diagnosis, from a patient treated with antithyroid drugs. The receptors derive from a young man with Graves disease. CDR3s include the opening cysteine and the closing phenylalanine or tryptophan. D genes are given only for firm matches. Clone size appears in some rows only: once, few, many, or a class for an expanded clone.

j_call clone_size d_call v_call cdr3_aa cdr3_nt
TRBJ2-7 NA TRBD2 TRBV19 CASSISGGRAYEQYF TGTGCCAGTAGTATTAGTGGCGGGAGGGCCTACGAGCAGTACTTC
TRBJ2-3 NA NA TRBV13 CASSARLGENTQYF TGTGCCAGCAGCGCCCGACTAGGGGAGAATACGCAGTATTTT
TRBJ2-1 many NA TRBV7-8 CASSSVYNEQFF TGTGCCAGCAGCTCGGTCTACAATGAGCAGTTCTTC
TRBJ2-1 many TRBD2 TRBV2 CASSSPPRRGRSYNEQFF TGTGCCAGCAGTTCCCCCCCTCGGCGCGGGAGGTCCTACAATGAGCAGTTCTTC
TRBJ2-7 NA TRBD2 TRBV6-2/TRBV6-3 CASSYSKVQLLAAASSYEQYF TGTGCCAGCAGTTACTCGAAAGTCCAGTTACTAGCGGCCGCCAGCTCCTACGAGCAGTACTTC
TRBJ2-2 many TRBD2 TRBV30 CAWESGSGTGELFF TGTGCCTGGGAAAGCGGGAGTGGCACCGGGGAGCTGTTTTTT
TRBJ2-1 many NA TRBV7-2 CASDLQGGVQFF TGTGCCAGCGATTTACAGGGCGGTGTGCAGTTCTTC
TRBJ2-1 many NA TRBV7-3 CASSLTPWGNEQFF TGTGCCAGCAGCTTAACGCCTTGGGGCAATGAGCAGTTCTTC
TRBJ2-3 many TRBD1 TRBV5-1 CASSNTRTGSTDTQYF TGCGCCAGCAGCAACACTAGGACAGGGTCCACAGATACGCAGTATTTT
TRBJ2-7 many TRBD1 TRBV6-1 CASSTGQGASYEQYF TGTGCCAGCAGTACAGGACAGGGTGCGAGCTACGAGCAGTACTTC
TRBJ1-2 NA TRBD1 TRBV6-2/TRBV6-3 CASSEYRGRRHGYTF TGTGCCAGCAGTGAATACAGGGGGCGTCGTCATGGCTACACCTTC
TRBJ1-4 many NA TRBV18 CASSPLSYENEKLFF TGTGCCAGCTCACCCCTTTCGTACGAAAATGAAAAACTGTTTTTT
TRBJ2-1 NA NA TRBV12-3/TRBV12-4 CAGSLPVLEQFF TGTGCCGGCAGTTTACCGGTCCTTGAGCAGTTCTTC
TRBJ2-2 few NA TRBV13 CASSSIADTNTGELFF TGTGCCAGCAGCTCCATAGCTGACACAAACACCGGGGAGCTGTTTTTT
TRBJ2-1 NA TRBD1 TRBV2 CASSGPTGGNNEQFF TGTGCCAGCAGTGGCCCGACAGGGGGGAACAATGAGCAGTTCTTC
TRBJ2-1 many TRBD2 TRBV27 CASSLSGAEQFF TGTGCCAGCAGTTTAAGCGGGGCTGAGCAGTTCTTC
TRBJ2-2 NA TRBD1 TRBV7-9 CASSFGQEQEELFF TGTGCCAGCAGCTTCGGACAGGAGCAGGAGGAGCTGTTTTTT
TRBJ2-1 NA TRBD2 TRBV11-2 CASSLVPGGSEGNEQFF TGTGCCAGCAGCTTAGTTCCCGGCGGGAGTGAAGGGAATGAGCAGTTCTTC
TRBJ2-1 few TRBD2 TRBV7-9 CASSLSGRPEFF TGTGCCAGCAGTCTGAGCGGGAGGCCCGAGTTCTTC
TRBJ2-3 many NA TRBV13 CASSDQSGVTDTQYF TGTGCCAGCTCAGACCAGTCAGGAGTCACAGATACGCAGTATTTT
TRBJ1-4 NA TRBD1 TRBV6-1 CASSKGRQGNEKLFF TGTGCCAGCAGTAAGGGGCGACAGGGTAATGAAAAACTGTTTTTT
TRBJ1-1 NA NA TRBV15 CATSRDSGRAAEAFF TGTGCCACCAGCAGAGACTCTGGACGGGCCGCTGAAGCTTTCTTT
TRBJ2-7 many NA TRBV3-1 CASSQTAFEQYF TGTGCCAGCAGCCAGACGGCTTTCGAGCAGTACTTC
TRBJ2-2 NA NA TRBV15 CATSRVGGRRTGELFF TGTGCCACCAGCAGAGTTGGGGGGCGCCGGACCGGGGAGCTGTTTTTT
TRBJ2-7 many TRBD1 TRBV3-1 CASSQDDRQGARYEQYF TGTGCCAGCAGCCAAGATGACAGGCAGGGGGCGAGATACGAGCAGTACTTC
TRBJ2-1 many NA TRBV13 CASSSPRAALSTSSYNEQFF TGTGCCAGCAGCTCCCCAAGGGCGGCGCTCTCCACCAGCTCCTACAATGAGCAGTTCTTC
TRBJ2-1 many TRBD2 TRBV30 CAWRERLGGSQINEQFF TGTGCCTGGAGGGAGCGGCTAGGCGGGAGTCAGATCAATGAGCAGTTCTTC
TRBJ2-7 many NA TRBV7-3 CASSLPLTYEQYF TGTGCCAGCAGCTTACCGCTAACCTACGAGCAGTACTTC
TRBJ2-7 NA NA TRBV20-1 CSAPAPSRPYEQYF TGCAGTGCTCCCGCCCCTAGTAGGCCGTACGAGCAGTACTTC
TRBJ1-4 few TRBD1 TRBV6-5 CASSSRIRGQGPSNEKLFF TGTGCCAGCAGTTCTAGAATAAGAGGACAGGGGCCCTCTAATGAAAAACTGTTTTTT
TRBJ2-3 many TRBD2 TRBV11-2 CASSSSGFNTDTQYF TGTGCCAGCAGCTCTAGCGGGTTTAACACAGATACGCAGTATTTT
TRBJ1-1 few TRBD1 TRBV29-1 CSVKPGQGNTEAFF TGCAGCGTTAAACCGGGACAGGGGAACACTGAAGCTTTCTTT
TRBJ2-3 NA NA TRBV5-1 CASSSDGKADTQYF TGCGCCAGCAGCTCCGACGGGAAGGCAGATACGCAGTATTTT
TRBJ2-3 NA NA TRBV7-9 CASSFYGVTDTQYF TGTGCCAGCAGTTTTTATGGGGTCACAGATACGCAGTATTTT
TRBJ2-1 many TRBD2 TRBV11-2 CASSHRTSGRGSDEQFF TGTGCCAGCAGCCATCGGACTAGCGGGAGAGGAAGTGATGAGCAGTTCTTC
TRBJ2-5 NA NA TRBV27 CASSHHPPGQETQYF TGTGCCAGCAGCCACCACCCCCCGGGGCAAGAGACCCAGTACTTC
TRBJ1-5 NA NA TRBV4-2 CASSQDGGAYSNQPQHF TGTGCCAGCAGCCAAGATGGGGGGGCCTATAGCAATCAGCCCCAGCATTTT
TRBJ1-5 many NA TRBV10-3 CAISDSDPTQPQHF TGTGCCATCAGTGACTCGGACCCCACCCAGCCCCAGCATTTT
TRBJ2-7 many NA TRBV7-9 CASSLVGGGRVYEQYF TGTGCCAGCAGCTTAGTTGGCGGAGGCCGTGTTTACGAGCAGTACTTC
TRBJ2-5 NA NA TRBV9 CASSPHGATQETQYF TGTGCCAGCAGCCCCCACGGTGCGACCCAAGAGACCCAGTACTTC
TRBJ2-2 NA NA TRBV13 CASSHLLLGTGELFF TGTGCCAGCAGCCACCTGTTGTTGGGAACCGGGGAGCTGTTTTTT
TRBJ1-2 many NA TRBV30 CAWSDRRTNSF TGTGCCTGGTCCGACAGGCGAACTAACTCCTTC
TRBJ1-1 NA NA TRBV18 CASLGAGGLEAFF TGTGCCAGCCTGGGGGCAGGAGGTCTTGAAGCTTTCTTT
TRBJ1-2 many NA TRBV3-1 CASSQDEGSGGYTF TGTGCCAGCAGCCAAGATGAGGGATCTGGGGGCTACACCTTC
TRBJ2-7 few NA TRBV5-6 CASSPPGRQPYEQYF TGTGCCAGCAGCCCCCCCGGACGGCAGCCCTACGAGCAGTACTTC
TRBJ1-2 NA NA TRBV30 CAWRKSGTYGNTF TGTGCCTGGAGGAAATCAGGGACCTATGGCAACACCTTC
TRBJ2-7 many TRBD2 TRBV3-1 CASSQDRIGSSGPVSHEQYF TGTGCCAGCAGCCAAGATCGGATTGGGTCTAGCGGACCAGTTAGCCACGAGCAGTACTTC
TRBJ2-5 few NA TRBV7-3 CASSRWGAREETQYF TGTGCCAGCAGTCGCTGGGGGGCTAGGGAAGAGACCCAGTACTTC
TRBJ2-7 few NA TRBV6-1 CASSDRWSEQYF TGCGCCAGCAGTGACCGCTGGAGCGAGCAGTACTTC
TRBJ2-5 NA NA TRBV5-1 CASSSRLGRMEEETQYF TGCGCCAGCAGCTCCCGATTGGGCAGGATGGAAGAAGAGACCCAGTACTTC
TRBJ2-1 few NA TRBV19 CASSSQGFNEQFF TGTGCCAGTAGTAGTCAGGGTTTTAATGAGCAGTTCTTC